Below are 30 T cell receptor beta chains sequenced from a single sample in a study of response to subunit inactivated influenza vaccine. TCRdb reprocessed the RT-PCR reads via MiXCR and lists one record per CDR3 protein. The sample yields around 160,000 distinct CDR3 sequences, approximately 10% seen once. The sequenced sample was non-naive T cells sorted from PBMCs, obtained roughly 45 days after vaccination. The receptor source for this set is a man aged 50 or older who received an inactivated influenza vaccine.

This clonotype appeared a few times. The chain is built from TRBV28 and TRBJ1-5, with D maybe TRBD1 (6 bases). Trimming removed 7 bases from V and 1 base from J, with 14 bases in between. Germline assignment: CDR1 MDHEN and CDR2 SYDVKM. The CDR3 totals 15 residues. CDR3 nucleotide sequence: TGTGCCAGCACCCCCTTAGGGGGAAGCAATCAGCCCCAGCATTTT. Protein sequence: CASTPLGGSNQPQHF.

The rearrangement links TRBV4-2 to TRBJ2-6; 8 bases map to TRBD2. This CDR3 contains 19 residues. With 4 bases clipped from V and 4 bases from J, the junction kept 15 bases outside the gene matches. Germline V gene sequence: CDR1 LGHNA, CDR2 YNFKEQ. CDR3 region: CASSRSGAGRRTGANVLTF. In DNA, the CDR3 is TGTGCCAGCAGCCGTAGCGGGGCGGGGAGGAGGACGGGGGCCAACGTCCTGACTTTC.

This sequence joins TRBV20-1 and TRBJ1-5; 7 positions agree with TRBD1. The CDR3 consists of 14 residues. Per germline, CDR1 DFQATT and CDR2 SNEGSKA (reference sequence). J was trimmed by 6 bases and V by 5 bases; bases with no gene match: 10. This chain's CDR3 is CSAVRGMAAQPQHF. The CDR3 bases are TGCAGTGCTGTCAGGGGGATGGCGGCTCAGCCCCAGCATTTT.

This clonotype was detected only a few times. The V and J genes are TRBV29-1 and TRBJ2-7; D unclear. This CDR3 has 15 amino acids. Germline V gene data show CDR1 as SQVTM and CDR2 as ANQGSEA. Trimming removed 7 bases from V and 0 bases from J, with 19 bases in between. This CDR3 reads CSALIQTLGSYEQYF. The CDR3 DNA reads TGCAGCGCCCTCATACAGACACTGGGCTCCTACGAGCAGTACTTC.

This clonotype has more than one count but fewer than ten. The chain is built from TRBV12-5 and TRBJ2-1; no clear D. V was pared by 0 bases and J by 4 bases, with 16 bases between. The CDR3 contains 17 residues. CDR1 and CDR2 from the germline V gene are LGHNT and FRNRAP. This CDR3 is CASGLVIGANGYNEQFF. In DNA form, the CDR3 reads TGTGCTAGTGGTTTGGTAATCGGAGCTAACGGGTACAATGAGCAGTTCTTC. Combining the CDR3 with reference TRBV12-5 and TRBJ2-1 gives the whole variable domain DARVTQTPRHKVTEMGQEVTMRCQPILGHNTVFWYRQTMMQGLELLAYFRNRAPLDDSGMPKDRFSAEMPDATLATLKIQPSEPRDSAVYFCASGLVIGANGYNEQFFGPGTRLTVL.

This clonotype turned up a few times. The CDR3 DNA is TGTGCCAGCAGCTTTAGCGGAGTAGTTTCTGAAGCTTTCTTT. This gives the protein CASSFSGVVSEAFF. J is TRBJ1-1 and V is TRBV7-9; D remains ambiguous. Germline V gene sequence: CDR1 SEHNR, CDR2 FQNEAQ (reference sequence). V was cut by 3 bases and J by 6 bases, with 14 bases left in between. This CDR3 comprises 14 residues.

The sample holds many counts of this clonotype. This chain uses TRBV29-1 with TRBJ2-2; D uncertain. The CDR3 contains 13 residues. V lost 3 bases, J lost 2 bases, and 7 bases lay in between. Germline V gene sequence: CDR1 SQVTM, CDR2 ANQGSEA. The CDR3 DNA sequence: TGCAGCGTTGACGGCGGAAACACCGGGGAGCTGTTTTTT. Protein sequence: CSVDGGNTGELFF.

There are many counts of this clonotype. The chain employs TRBV14 and TRBJ2-5; D might be TRBD1 or TRBD2, each matching 5 bases. There are 16 residues in the CDR3. Germline V gene lookup returns CDR1 SGHDN and CDR2 FVKESK. Trimming shortened V by 4 bases and J by 0 bases, and 15 bases separated the two germline ends. CDR3 residues: CASSPVRGRYQETQYF. As DNA, the CDR3 is TGTGCCAGCAGCCCTGTGAGGGGCCGATACCAAGAGACCCAGTACTTC.

This clonotype was picked up a small number of times. The chain employs TRBV20-1 and TRBJ2-7; D ambiguous. The CDR3 runs to 12 residues. Deletions cut 3 bases from V and 0 bases from J, with 6 bases between. CDR1 is DFQATT, CDR2 SNEGSKA, per germline (reference sequence). The CDR3: CSARHPSYEQYF. As DNA, the CDR3 is TGCAGTGCTAGGCATCCCTCCTACGAGCAGTACTTC.

This clonotype was seen repeatedly, ten times or more. The chain has TRBV29-1 and TRBJ2-5, with D perhaps being TRBD1 or TRBD2 (5 bases each). The CDR3 has 14 residues. CDR1 and CDR2 (germline): SQVTM, ANQGSEA. V was trimmed by 5 bases and J by 3 bases, leaving 16 bases between them. The CDR3 is CSVRRDLLEETQYF. The CDR3 DNA sequence: TGCAGCGTTCGTAGGGACCTACTAGAAGAGACCCAGTACTTC.

Many counts were recorded for this clonotype. In DNA form, the CDR3 reads TGCGCCAGCAGCTTGGTGGGAGGGCCTAGTTACAATGAGCAGTTCTTC. Translated, it gives CASSLVGGPSYNEQFF. The V call is TRBV5-1, the J call TRBJ2-1; 7 nucleotides line up with TRBD2. The CDR3 spans 16 residues. J lost 4 bases, V lost 0 bases, and 7 bases had no gene match. The V gene's germline CDR1 is SGHRS and CDR2 YFSETQ.

The genes are TRBV3-1 and TRBJ2-1; D call uncertain. Germline CDR1 LGHDT, CDR2 YNNKEL (reference sequence). There are 13 residues in the CDR3. V was trimmed by 0 bases and J by 8 bases, leaving 8 bases between them. The CDR3 is CASSQEWLDEQFF. CDR3 DNA sequence: TGTGCCAGCAGCCAAGAGTGGCTCGATGAGCAGTTCTTC.

This clonotype showed up just a few times. The chain joins TRBV27 to TRBJ2-3; D unresolved. The germline V and J ends were trimmed by 5 bases and 6 bases, with 12 bases remaining between them. Germline V gene sequence: CDR1 MNHEY, CDR2 SMNVEV (reference sequence). This CDR3 comprises 13 residues. CDR3 coding DNA: TGTGCCAGCAGTCCCTACCGTGGGGATACGCAGTATTTT. It codes for CASSPYRGDTQYF.

This chain connects TRBV7-3 to TRBJ2-6; possibly TRBD1 for D (6 bases). This CDR3 region has 17 residues. Germline assignment: CDR1 SGHTA and CDR2 FQGTGA. V was pared by 4 bases and J by 2 bases, with 15 bases between. CDR3 DNA: TGTGCCAGCAGCTCCTCGACAGGTTGGACTGGGGCCAACGTCCTGACTTTC. It specifies CASSSSTGWTGANVLTF.

This clonotype was counted ten times or more. The rearrangement joins TRBV11-2 to TRBJ2-3, with D possibly matching TRBD2 (6 bases). Trimming removed 5 bases from V and 2 bases from J, with 17 bases in between. The germline V gene has CDR1 SGHAT and CDR2 FQNNGV. The CDR3 is 16 residues long. The CDR3 nucleotides read TGTGCCAGCAGCCACCCGTTGGCGGGGAACACAGATACGCAGTATTTT. This translates into CASSHPLAGNTDTQYF.

This clonotype has at least ten counts. V is TRBV7-9 and J is TRBJ1-2; unclear D gene. From germline, CDR1 is SEHNR and CDR2 FQNEAQ (reference sequence). This CDR3 spans 14 amino acids. Trimming left V 1 base short and J 1 base short, with 7 bases between. CDR3 sequence reads: CASSLGEINYGYTF. Here the CDR3 DNA reads TGTGCCAGCAGCTTAGGTGAAATTAACTATGGCTACACCTTC.

This clonotype was detected only a few times. V is TRBV7-2 and J is TRBJ1-3, with D possibly matching TRBD1 (5 bases). V was clipped by 5 bases and J by 0 bases, with 11 bases between them. CDR3 length: 15 amino acids. The V gene's germline CDR1 is SGHTA and CDR2 FQGNSA. The DNA of the CDR3 is TGTGCCAGCAGCCGGGACCTGGGCTCTGGAAACACCATATATTTT. Residues: CASSRDLGSGNTIYF.

This clonotype was seen a few times. The chain joins TRBV5-1 to TRBJ2-1, with no clear D. From germline, CDR1 is SGHRS and CDR2 YFSETQ. Trimming took off 0 bases at V and 3 bases at J, with 7 bases between the two ends. The CDR3 length is 14 residues. The CDR3 spells CASSLGQDYNEQFF. CDR3 nucleotide sequence: TGCGCCAGCAGCTTGGGGCAGGACTACAATGAGCAGTTCTTC.

In this sample, this clonotype turned up a few times. The chain carries TRBV4-2 and TRBJ1-3; 8 positions match TRBD1. Germline values: CDR1 LGHNA, CDR2 YNFKEQ. The length of the CDR3 is 16 residues. The V segment lost 0 bases and the J segment 4 bases; nucleotides outside the gene matches: 5. CDR3 amino acids: CASSQDRTGPGNTIYF. CDR3 nucleotides: TGTGCCAGCAGCCAAGATCGGACAGGGCCCGGAAACACCATATATTTT.

The chain couples TRBV6-1 to TRBJ2-1; no firm D call. The CDR3 loop spans 14 amino acids. Trimming removed 5 bases at V and 0 bases at J, with 8 bases between. Germline-derived CDR1 and CDR2 are MNHNS and SASEGT. The CDR3: CASSPESSYNEQFF. CDR3 sequence (DNA): TGTGCCAGCAGTCCGGAGAGCTCCTACAATGAGCAGTTCTTC.

This clonotype was seen many times. The gene calls are TRBV9 and TRBJ2-7; D unclear. Per germline, CDR1 SGDLS and CDR2 YYNGEE. The CDR3 spans 15 residues. Trimming pared 4 bases from V and 0 bases from J, leaving 14 bases between. The chain's CDR3 is CASSPDGYYSYEQYF. CDR3 DNA: TGTGCCAGCAGCCCAGACGGCTACTACTCCTACGAGCAGTACTTC.

The gene calls are TRBV28 and TRBJ1-2; D is uncertain. The length of the CDR3 is 15 residues. The germline V gene has CDR1 MDHEN and CDR2 SYDVKM. The germline V and J ends were trimmed by 2 bases and 8 bases, with 18 bases remaining between them. DNA of the CDR3: TGTGCCAGCAGTTTAGGTCGCCGTCCCCGAAGGGGCTACACCTTC. It is translated as CASSLGRRPRRGYTF.

This clonotype was picked up a small number of times. The genes are TRBV11-2 and TRBJ2-3, with 8 bases identical to TRBD2. CDR3 length: 13 amino acids. After removal of 7 bases from V and 4 bases from J, the junction contained 4 bases not matched to a gene. Germline CDR1 reads SGHAT; CDR2 reads FQNNGV. The CDR3 nucleotides read TGTGCCAGCAACCGGGGGGGGGCAGATACGCAGTATTTT. Translated, it gives CASNRGGADTQYF.

Many counts were recorded for this clonotype. The chain employs TRBV3-1 and TRBJ2-1, with 9 nucleotides matching TRBD1. The V gene's germline CDR1 is LGHDT and CDR2 YNNKEL (reference sequence). After removal of 3 bases from V and 3 bases from J, the junction contained 6 bases not matched to a gene. This CDR3 has 16 amino acids. The CDR3 spells CASSQTGTGFYNEQFF. CDR3 nucleotides: TGTGCCAGCAGCCAGACCGGGACAGGGTTCTACAATGAGCAGTTCTTC.

The rearrangement joins TRBV6-2 or TRBV6-3 to TRBJ2-4; 16 bases line up with TRBD2. V lost 2 bases to trimming and J lost 5 bases; unmatched junction nucleotides: 12. This CDR3 spans 20 amino acids. Germline CDR1 and CDR2: MNHEY and SVGEGT. CDR3 protein: CASSYIPGTSGRAQENIQYF. The CDR3 DNA reads TGTGCCAGCAGTTACATTCCCGGGACTAGCGGGAGGGCCCAGGAAAACATTCAGTACTTC.

The chain recombines TRBV7-2 with TRBJ2-3; 9 nucleotides match TRBD2. This CDR3 comprises 15 residues. The V gene's germline CDR1 is SGHTA and CDR2 FQGNSA. V trimming: 4 bases; J trimming: 1 base; junction bases outside the gene matches: 3. DNA of the CDR3: TGTGCCAGCAGCTCGACTAGCGGACGCACAGATACGCAGTATTTT. Its translation: CASSSTSGRTDTQYF.

The table lists this clonotype with many counts. The rearrangement links TRBV12-3 or TRBV12-4 to TRBJ2-1, with TRBD2 matching over 9 bases. CDR3 size: 14 residues. Unmatched junction bases numbered 11, after V lost 4 bases and J lost 13 bases. The CDR3 loop reads CASSSPPTGTSQFF. For the CDR3, the DNA is TGTGCCAGCAGTTCTCCCCCGACCGGGACTAGCCAGTTCTTC.

This clonotype was seen a handful of times. The chain has TRBV4-3 and TRBJ2-1, with a weak D call TRBD2 (7 bases). The V and J ends lost 3 bases and 0 bases respectively, with 15 bases between them. The length of the CDR3 is 17 residues. Germline V gives CDR1 LGHNA, CDR2 YSLEER. DNA for the CDR3: TGCGCCAGCAGCCACGAAGGGGGGGCGCCCTCCTACAATGAGCAGTTCTTC. The encoded protein is CASSHEGGAPSYNEQFF.

This clonotype was seen once. Being one base from a much bigger clone, this may be a read error. This chain links TRBV12-3 or TRBV12-4 with TRBJ1-4; D not certain. The CDR3 contains 12 residues. The CDR3 sequence: CTSSWEGEKLFF. The CDR3 bases are TGTACCAGCAGTTGGGAGGGTGAAAAACTGTTTTTT.

This clonotype has a handful of counts. The chain carries TRBV18 and TRBJ2-7, with 13 bases matching TRBD2. V dropped 3 bases and J dropped 3; count of bases not matched to a gene: 8. The germline V gene has CDR1 KGHSH and CDR2 LQKENI. This CDR3 region has 17 residues. CDR3 bases: TGTGCCAGCTCACCCCCGGGACTAGCGGGGACCTACTACGAGCAGTACTTC. It translates to CASSPPGLAGTYYEQYF.